This is a list of T cell receptor beta chains from one sample in a study of T cells in Graves' hyperthyroidism and ophthalmopathy. MiXCR, run by TCRdb on the multiplex PCR reads, gives a single entry per CDR3 protein. The sample consists of about 290,000 distinct CDR3 sequences, roughly 15% of them appearing once. The sequencing input was blood. Every receptor here comes from a woman in her 40s with Graves' hyperthyroidism. Each CDR3 is given without its conserved first and last residue.

v_gene	j_gene	CDR3aa
TRBV9	TRBJ2-7	ASSVEAGGNYEQY
TRBV4-1	TRBJ1-2	ASSPKRLGGGGYGYT
TRBV2	TRBJ1-3	ASSESQRNTIY
TRBV7-2	TRBJ2-1	ASSLLRQGSNEQF
TRBV11-3	TRBJ1-2	ASRGQVYNYGYT
TRBV6-1	TRBJ1-1	ASRPWDLPEAF
TRBV6-1	TRBJ2-2	ASSSRTGWAGELF
TRBV28	TRBJ2-5	ASSLPGGQETQY
TRBV20-1	TRBJ2-1	SAAYHSGEF
TRBV10-3	TRBJ1-5	AISRTGVGQPQH
TRBV10-1	TRBJ1-1	ASSGRAGEDGEAF
TRBV12-3/TRBV12-4	TRBJ1-1	ASRPGTGAPQEAF
TRBV11-2	TRBJ1-2	ASSLQGGNYGYT
TRBV6-1	TRBJ2-1	ASTPSSYNEQF
TRBV10-1	TRBJ2-5	ASSESSWGTQY
TRBV5-6	TRBJ1-3	ASSPGWQALSGNTIY
TRBV5-8	TRBJ1-1	ASSFEGAGNTEAF
TRBV18	TRBJ2-5	ASSPGSGQETQY
TRBV11-2	TRBJ1-4	ASSLMLDEKLF
TRBV6-2/TRBV6-3	TRBJ1-1	ASRDAREGTEAF
TRBV6-2/TRBV6-3	TRBJ1-5	ASTHDGLGRGQPQH
TRBV5-4	TRBJ1-2	ASTLERGAPNGYT
TRBV7-9	TRBJ1-2	ASSFTLRDVRDGYT
TRBV6-2/TRBV6-3	TRBJ1-5	ASSYYQRDQPQH
TRBV5-4	TRBJ2-7	ASSLRGSTYEQY
TRBV6-1	TRBJ2-5	ASSAMNGETQY
TRBV2	TRBJ2-4	ASSPSPWAGKNIQY
TRBV4-1	TRBJ2-7	ASSHRTGIYEQY
TRBV2	TRBJ1-5	ASSTGTGGTQPQH
TRBV28	TRBJ2-7	ASSSPSGSSYEQY
TRBV18	TRBJ2-2	ASSQEQGGSGELF
TRBV2	TRBJ2-7	ASSERLIDEQY
TRBV6-1	TRBJ2-5	ASSLLAGVETQY
TRBV25-1	TRBJ1-2	ASRTSGQNYGYT
TRBV12-3/TRBV12-4	TRBJ2-1	ASSFRAGHEF
TRBV7-2	TRBJ2-5	ASSLAGVTDRETQETQY
TRBV7-2	TRBJ1-1	ASSGIVLKEAF
TRBV7-9	TRBJ2-5	ASSLVGGQIKQETQY
TRBV12-3/TRBV12-4	TRBJ1-4	ASSLAPQDPRGEKLF
TRBV20-1	TRBJ1-1	SARPGDTEAF
TRBV28	TRBJ1-5	ASSLPGGQGSNQPQH
TRBV28	TRBJ2-7	ASSLWGSGDYEQY